Below are 12 T cell receptor beta chains sequenced from a single sample in a study of early stage breast cancer tumors. Assay: immunoSEQ multiplex PCR; the TCRdb copy retains only in-frame clones and omits some. The sample shows about 53,000 clones, around nine tenths of them seen only once. Input material: blood. Receptors originate from a person aged 70 to 80 with breast cancer.

The rearrangement joins TRBV7-6 to TRBJ1-1, with D tentatively TRBD1 (5 bases). Per the germline V gene, CDR1 is SGHVS and CDR2 is FNYEAQ. This CDR3 comprises 15 residues. V was pared by 1 base and J by 3 bases, with 12 bases between. DNA of the CDR3: TGTGCCAGCAGCTTAGACAAGGGGTCTTACACTGAAGCTTTCTTT. Protein product: CASSLDKGSYTEAFF.

The V and J genes are TRBV27 and TRBJ1-5; unclear D gene. CDR1 and CDR2 (germline): MNHEY, SMNVEV (reference sequence). V gave up 3 bases and J gave up 9 bases, with 18 bases separating them. CDR3 length equals 15 residues. The CDR3 DNA is TGTGCCAGCAGTTTGGTAACACCGCCCTCGGGGCCCCAGCATTTT. This encodes CASSLVTPPSGPQHF.

The CDR3 here is CASRTGDPRGSNQPQHF. As DNA, the CDR3 is TGCGCCAGCAGGACAGGAGATCCCCGTGGAAGCAATCAGCCCCAGCATTTT. The chain couples TRBV10-1 to TRBJ1-5; weak D call: TRBD1 (6 bases). Germline lookup yields CDR1 WNHNN and CDR2 SYGVQD (reference sequence). V was trimmed by 6 bases and J by 1 base, leaving 19 bases between them. The CDR3 length is 17 residues.

This clone has a single count. The chain has TRBV18 and TRBJ2-7; tentatively, D is TRBD1 (5 bases). This CDR3 region has 12 residues. Trimming removed 3 bases at V and 7 bases at J, with 10 bases between. Germline lookup yields CDR1 KGHSH and CDR2 LQKENI. In DNA form, the CDR3 reads TGTGCCAGCTCACCTACGAGGACAGAGCAGTACTTC. Its translation is CASSPTRTEQYF. Looking up the rest from reference TRBV18 and TRBJ2-7 gives the full variable domain: NAGVMQNPRHLVRRRGQEARLRCSPMKGHSHVYWYRQLPEEGLKFMVYLQKENIIDESGMPKERFSAEFPKEGPSILRIQQVVRGDSAAYFCASSPTRTEQYFGPGTRLTVT.

The CDR3 bases are TGCGCCAGCAGTGAAAGAGGGACAGGGGCAGCGAACACTGAAGCTTTCTTT. Residues: CASSERGTGAANTEAFF. This chain links TRBV10-2 with TRBJ1-1, with 10 bases that match TRBD1. The CDR3 length is 17 residues. Germline V gene sequence: CDR1 WSHSY, CDR2 SAAADI. The trim removed 3 bases at V and 1 base at J, leaving 8 bases unmatched.

This clone was detected only once. The chain has TRBV29-1 and TRBJ1-2, with 8 bases identical to TRBD1. J gave up 7 bases and V 5 bases, and 9 bases lay outside the gene matches. The CDR3 consists of 13 residues. The germline CDR1 and CDR2 sequences are SQVTM and ANQGSEA. This chain's CDR3 is CSVRTGRVRGYTF. CDR3 bases: TGCAGCGTTCGGACAGGGAGGGTACGTGGCTACACCTTC.

The chain links TRBV7-2 to TRBJ1-2; D unclear. The CDR3 has 14 amino acids. The germline V and J ends were trimmed by 5 bases and 5 bases, with 15 bases remaining between them. Germline V gene sequence: CDR1 SGHTA, CDR2 FQGNSA. The CDR3 nucleotides read TGTGCCAGCAGCCTCCAAAGCGAGTCTTATGGCTACACCTTC. Protein product: CASSLQSESYGYTF.

The chain uses TRBV7-5 and TRBJ1-2; whether TRBD1, the table's D call, matches the DNA was not checked. TRBV7-5 is noted as a pseudogene. The CDR3 contains 19 residues. The CDR3 DNA follows: TGTGCCAGAAGCTCCCGGACAGGGACTATCGCCCCCTCCTACTATGGCTACACCTTC. Its translation: CARSSRTGTIAPSYYGYTF.

J is TRBJ2-1 and V is TRBV5-1; TRBD2 matches at 10 bases. The CDR3 totals 15 residues. Germline CDR1 reads SGHRS; CDR2 reads YFSETQ. V lost 3 bases, J lost 8 bases, and 8 bases stayed unmatched. The CDR3 is CASSWAAGGRDEQFF. Here the CDR3 DNA reads TGCGCCAGCAGCTGGGCAGCGGGGGGGAGGGATGAGCAGTTCTTC.

This clone came up once. The chain recombines TRBV7-2 with TRBJ2-5; D possibly corresponds to TRBD1 (5 bases). The germline gives CDR1 SGHTA, CDR2 FQGNSA. With 1 base removed from V and 2 bases from J, the gap between germline ends came to 11 bases. This CDR3 spans 15 amino acids. CDR3 sequence (DNA): TGTGCCAGCAGCTTAGGGGGCGCGCTTCAAGAGACCCAGTACTTC. Translation gives CASSLGGALQETQYF.

The chain joins TRBV18 to TRBJ1-1; D may be TRBD1 (5 bases). The CDR3 runs to 15 residues. The V and J ends lost 0 bases and 3 bases respectively, with 11 bases between them. Looked up from germline, CDR1 is KGHSH and CDR2 is LQKENI. This CDR3 is CASSPPAGWDTEAFF. In DNA form, the CDR3 reads TGTGCCAGCTCACCACCGGCAGGGTGGGACACTGAAGCTTTCTTT.

This clone was recorded only once. The same CDR3 arises from other DNA sequences in this sample as well. The V call is TRBV7-2, the J call TRBJ2-2, with 7 nucleotides matching TRBD1. There are 15 residues in the CDR3. J gave up 1 base and V 3 bases, and 2 bases lay outside the gene matches. Looked up from germline, CDR1 is SGHTA and CDR2 is FQGNSA. As DNA, the CDR3 is TGTGCCAGCAGCTTCCGGACAGGGAACACCGGGGAGCTGTTTTTT. It codes for CASSFRTGNTGELFF.